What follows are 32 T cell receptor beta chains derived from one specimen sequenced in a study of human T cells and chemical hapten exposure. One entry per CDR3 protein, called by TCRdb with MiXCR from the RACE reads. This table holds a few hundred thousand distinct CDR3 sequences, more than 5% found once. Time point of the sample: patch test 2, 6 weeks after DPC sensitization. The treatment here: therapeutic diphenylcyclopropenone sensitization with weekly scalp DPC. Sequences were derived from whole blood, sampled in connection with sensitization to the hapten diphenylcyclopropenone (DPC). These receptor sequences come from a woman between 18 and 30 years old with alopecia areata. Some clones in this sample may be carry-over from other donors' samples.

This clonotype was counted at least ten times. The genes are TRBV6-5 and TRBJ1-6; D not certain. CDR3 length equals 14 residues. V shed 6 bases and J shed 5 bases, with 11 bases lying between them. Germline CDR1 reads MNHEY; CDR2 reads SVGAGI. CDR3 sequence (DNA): TGTGCCAGCAGCCGGGTGACCCATAATTCACCCCTCCACTTT. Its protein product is CASSRVTHNSPLHF.

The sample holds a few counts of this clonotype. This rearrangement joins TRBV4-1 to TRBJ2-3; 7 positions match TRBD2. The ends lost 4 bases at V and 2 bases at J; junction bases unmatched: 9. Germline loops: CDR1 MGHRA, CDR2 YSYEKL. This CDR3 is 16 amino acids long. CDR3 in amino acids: CASSPGLQIITDTQYF. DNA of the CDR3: TGCGCCAGCAGCCCGGGACTACAAATTATCACAGATACGCAGTATTTT.

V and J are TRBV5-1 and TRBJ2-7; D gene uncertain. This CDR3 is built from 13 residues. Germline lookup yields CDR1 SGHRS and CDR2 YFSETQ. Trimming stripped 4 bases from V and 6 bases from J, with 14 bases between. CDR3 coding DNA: TGCGCCAGCAGCCCGGTCTTCCCAGGCGAGCAGTACTTC. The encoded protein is CASSPVFPGEQYF.

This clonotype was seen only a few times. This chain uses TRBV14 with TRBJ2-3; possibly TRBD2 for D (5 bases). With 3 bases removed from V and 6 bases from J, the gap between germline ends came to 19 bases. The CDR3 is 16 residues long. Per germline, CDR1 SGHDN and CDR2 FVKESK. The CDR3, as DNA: TGTGCCAGCAGCCATCCCGGAGGAGTCCCTAGGGATACGCAGTATTTT. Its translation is CASSHPGGVPRDTQYF.

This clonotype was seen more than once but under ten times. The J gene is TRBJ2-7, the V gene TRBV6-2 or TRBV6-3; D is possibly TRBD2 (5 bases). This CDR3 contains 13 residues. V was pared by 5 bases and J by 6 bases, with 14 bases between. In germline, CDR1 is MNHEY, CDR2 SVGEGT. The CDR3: CASSPAGVGEQYF. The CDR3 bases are TGTGCCAGCAGTCCCGCCGGGGTTGGCGAGCAGTACTTC.

CDR3 protein: CASSQDTTGGHEKLFF. The CDR3 DNA sequence: TGTGCCAGCAGCCAAGATACAACCGGGGGGCATGAAAAACTGTTTTTT. The genes are TRBV4-2 and TRBJ1-4; weak D call: TRBD1 (6 bases). The V gene lost 0 bases and the J gene lost 6 bases, with 14 bases spanning the gap. The germline CDR1 and CDR2 sequences are LGHNA and YNFKEQ. This CDR3 contains 16 residues.

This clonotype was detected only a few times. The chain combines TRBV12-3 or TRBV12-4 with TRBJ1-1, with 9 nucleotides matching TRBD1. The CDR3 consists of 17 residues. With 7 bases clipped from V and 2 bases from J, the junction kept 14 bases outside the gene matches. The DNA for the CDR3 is TGTGCCAGCACCCGATTGGGACAGGGATTGAGAAACACTGAAGCTTTCTTT. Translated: CASTRLGQGLRNTEAFF.

The CDR3 loop reads CASSPGPTGWNEQFF. The CDR3 DNA is TGTGCCAGCAGTCCTGGACCCACGGGATGGAATGAGCAGTTCTTC. The genes are TRBV27 and TRBJ2-1; D may be TRBD2 (5 bases). V was clipped by 5 bases and J by 7 bases, with 18 bases between them. This CDR3 contains 15 residues. CDR1 and CDR2 from the germline V gene are MNHEY and SMNVEV (reference sequence).

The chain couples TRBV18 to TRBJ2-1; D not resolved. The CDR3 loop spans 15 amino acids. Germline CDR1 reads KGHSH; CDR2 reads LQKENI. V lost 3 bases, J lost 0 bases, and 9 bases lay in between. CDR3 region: CASSPSYDSYNEQFF. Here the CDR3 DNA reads TGTGCCAGCTCACCGAGCTACGACTCCTACAATGAGCAGTTCTTC. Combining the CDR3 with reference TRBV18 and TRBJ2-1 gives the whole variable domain NAGVMQNPRHLVRRRGQEARLRCSPMKGHSHVYWYRQLPEEGLKFMVYLQKENIIDESGMPKERFSAEFPKEGPSILRIQQVVRGDSAAYFCASSPSYDSYNEQFFGPGTRLTVL.

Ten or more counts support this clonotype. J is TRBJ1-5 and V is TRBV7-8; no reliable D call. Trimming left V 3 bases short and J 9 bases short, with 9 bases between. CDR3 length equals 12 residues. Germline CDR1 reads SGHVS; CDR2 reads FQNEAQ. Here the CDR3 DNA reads TGTGCCAGCAGCTTGGAAGAGTGGCCCCAGCATTTT. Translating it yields CASSLEEWPQHF.

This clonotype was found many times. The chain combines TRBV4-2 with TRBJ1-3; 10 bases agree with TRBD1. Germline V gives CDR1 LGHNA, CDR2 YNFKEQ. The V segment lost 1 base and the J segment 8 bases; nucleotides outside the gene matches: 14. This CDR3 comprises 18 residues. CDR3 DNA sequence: TGTGCCAGCAGCCAAGCTTCACAGGGGATGGGACAGGGGTACACCATATATTTT. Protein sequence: CASSQASQGMGQGYTIYF.

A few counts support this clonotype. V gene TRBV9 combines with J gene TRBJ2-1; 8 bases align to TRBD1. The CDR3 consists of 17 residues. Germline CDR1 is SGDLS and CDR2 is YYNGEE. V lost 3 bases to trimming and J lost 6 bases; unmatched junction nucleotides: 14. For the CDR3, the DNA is TGTGCCAGCAGCGCCTCCCCAGGGGGCGCGATATCCAATGAGCAGTTCTTC. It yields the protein CASSASPGGAISNEQFF.

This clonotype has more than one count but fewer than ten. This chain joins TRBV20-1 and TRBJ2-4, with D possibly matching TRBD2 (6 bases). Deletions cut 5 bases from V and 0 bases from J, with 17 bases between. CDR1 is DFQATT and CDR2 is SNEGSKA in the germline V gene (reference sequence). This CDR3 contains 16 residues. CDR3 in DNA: TGCAGTGCTCACGGGGGAAGAAGTCTAGCCAAAAACATTCAGTACTTC. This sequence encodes CSAHGGRSLAKNIQYF.

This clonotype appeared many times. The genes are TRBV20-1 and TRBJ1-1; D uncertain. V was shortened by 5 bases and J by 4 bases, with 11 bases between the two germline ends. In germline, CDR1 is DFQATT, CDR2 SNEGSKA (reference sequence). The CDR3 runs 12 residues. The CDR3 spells CSAWEATTEAFF. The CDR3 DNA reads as TGCAGTGCTTGGGAGGCCACCACTGAAGCTTTCTTT.

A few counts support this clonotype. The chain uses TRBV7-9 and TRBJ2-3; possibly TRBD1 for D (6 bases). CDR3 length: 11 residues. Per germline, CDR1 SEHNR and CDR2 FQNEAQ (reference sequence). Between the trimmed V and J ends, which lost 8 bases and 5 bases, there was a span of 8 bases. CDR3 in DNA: TGTGCCAGCGAAGGGGGAGATACGCAGTATTTT. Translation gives CASEGGDTQYF.

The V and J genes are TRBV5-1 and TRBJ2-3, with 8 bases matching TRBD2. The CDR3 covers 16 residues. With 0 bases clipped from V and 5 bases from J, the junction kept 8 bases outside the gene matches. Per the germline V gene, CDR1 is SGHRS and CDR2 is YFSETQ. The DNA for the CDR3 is TGCGCCAGCAGCTTGGCCGTTGCGGGGGGCCGAGATACGCAGTATTTT. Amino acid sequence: CASSLAVAGGRDTQYF.

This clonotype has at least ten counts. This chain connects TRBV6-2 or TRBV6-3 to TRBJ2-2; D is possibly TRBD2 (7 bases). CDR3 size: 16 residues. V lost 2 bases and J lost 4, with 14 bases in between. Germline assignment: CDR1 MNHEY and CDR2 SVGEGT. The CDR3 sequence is CASSYPGGGGTGELFF. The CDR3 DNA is TGTGCCAGCAGTTACCCCGGGGGCGGGGGCACCGGGGAGCTGTTTTTT.

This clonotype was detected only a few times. This CDR3 reads CASSSSGGGGYTF. The CDR3 bases are TGTGCCAGCAGCTCATCAGGGGGTGGAGGCTACACCTTC. V is TRBV7-8 and J is TRBJ1-2, with 7 bases matching TRBD1. V was clipped by 4 bases and J by 8 bases; unmatched bases: 7. The CDR3 runs 13 residues. Germline lookup yields CDR1 SGHVS and CDR2 FQNEAQ.

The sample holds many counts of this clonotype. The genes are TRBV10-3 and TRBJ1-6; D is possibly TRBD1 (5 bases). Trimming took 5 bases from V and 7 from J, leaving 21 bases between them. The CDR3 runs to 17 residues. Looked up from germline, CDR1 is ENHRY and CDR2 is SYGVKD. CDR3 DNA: TGTGCCATCAGTTTCCTCATGAAGGGACGGATGAATTCACCCCTCCACTTT. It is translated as CAISFLMKGRMNSPLHF.

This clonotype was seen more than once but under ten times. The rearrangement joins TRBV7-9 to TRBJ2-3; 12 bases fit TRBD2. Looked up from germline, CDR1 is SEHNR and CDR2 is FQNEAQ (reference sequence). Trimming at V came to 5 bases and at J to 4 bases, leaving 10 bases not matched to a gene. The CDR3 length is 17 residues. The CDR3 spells CASSPSSLAGGPDTQYF. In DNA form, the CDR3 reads TGTGCCAGCAGCCCCTCCTCACTAGCGGGGGGCCCAGATACGCAGTATTTT.

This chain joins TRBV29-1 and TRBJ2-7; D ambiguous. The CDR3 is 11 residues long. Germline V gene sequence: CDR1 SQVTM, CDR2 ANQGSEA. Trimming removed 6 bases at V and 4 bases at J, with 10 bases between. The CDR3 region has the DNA TGCAGCGTCGGTATGGGGTACGAGCAGTACTTC. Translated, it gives CSVGMGYEQYF.

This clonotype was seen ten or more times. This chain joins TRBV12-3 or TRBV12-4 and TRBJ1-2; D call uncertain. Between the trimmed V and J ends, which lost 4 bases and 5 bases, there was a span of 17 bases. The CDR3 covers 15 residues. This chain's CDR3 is CASSSRRVPRYGYTF. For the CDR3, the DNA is TGTGCCAGCAGTTCTCGGAGGGTTCCCCGGTATGGCTACACCTTC.

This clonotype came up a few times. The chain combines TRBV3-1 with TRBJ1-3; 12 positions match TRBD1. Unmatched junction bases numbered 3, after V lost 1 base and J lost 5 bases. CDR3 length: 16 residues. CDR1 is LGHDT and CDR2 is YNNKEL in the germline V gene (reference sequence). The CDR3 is CASSQGDRGPRNTIYF. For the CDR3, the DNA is TGTGCCAGCAGCCAAGGGGACAGGGGGCCCAGAAACACCATATATTTT.

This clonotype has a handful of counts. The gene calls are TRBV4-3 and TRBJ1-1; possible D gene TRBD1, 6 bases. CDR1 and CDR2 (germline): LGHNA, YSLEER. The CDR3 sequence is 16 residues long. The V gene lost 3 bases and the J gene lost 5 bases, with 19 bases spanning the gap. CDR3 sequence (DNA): TGCGCCAGCAGCCAGCTCATATCGCAGGGGCTAACTGAAGCTTTCTTT. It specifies CASSQLISQGLTEAFF.

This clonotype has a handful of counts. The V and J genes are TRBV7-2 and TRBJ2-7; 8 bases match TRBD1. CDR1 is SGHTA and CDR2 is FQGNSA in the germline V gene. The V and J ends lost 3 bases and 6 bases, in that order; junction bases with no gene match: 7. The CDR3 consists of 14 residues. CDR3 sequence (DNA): TGTGCCAGCAGCTTCCAACAGGGGGTGAGCGAGCAGTACTTC. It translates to CASSFQQGVSEQYF.

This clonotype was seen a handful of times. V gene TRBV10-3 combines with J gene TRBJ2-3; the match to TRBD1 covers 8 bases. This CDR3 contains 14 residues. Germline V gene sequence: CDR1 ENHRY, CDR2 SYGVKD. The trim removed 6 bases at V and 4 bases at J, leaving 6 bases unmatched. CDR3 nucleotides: TGTGCCATCAGAAAGTCAGGGGGCCCAGATACGCAGTATTTT. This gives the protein CAIRKSGGPDTQYF.

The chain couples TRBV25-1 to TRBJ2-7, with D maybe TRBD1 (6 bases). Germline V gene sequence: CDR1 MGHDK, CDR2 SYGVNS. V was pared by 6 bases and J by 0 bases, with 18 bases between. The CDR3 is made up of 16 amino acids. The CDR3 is CASSQTGTYNSYEQYF. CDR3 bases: TGTGCCAGCAGCCAAACCGGGACATACAACTCCTACGAGCAGTACTTC.

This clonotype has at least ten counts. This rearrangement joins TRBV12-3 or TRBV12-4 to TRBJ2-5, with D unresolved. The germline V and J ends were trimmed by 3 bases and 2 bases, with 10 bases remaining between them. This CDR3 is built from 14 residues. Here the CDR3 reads CASSFRADQETQYF. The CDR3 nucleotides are TGTGCCAGCAGTTTTCGGGCAGATCAAGAGACCCAGTACTTC.

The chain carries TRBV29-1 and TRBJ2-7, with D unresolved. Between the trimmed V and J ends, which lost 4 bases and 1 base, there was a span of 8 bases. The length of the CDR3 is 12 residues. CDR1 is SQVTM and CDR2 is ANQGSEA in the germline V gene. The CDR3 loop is CSVGIGSYEQYF. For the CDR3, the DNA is TGCAGCGTTGGTATAGGTTCCTACGAGCAGTACTTC.

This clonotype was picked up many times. The CDR3 is CASSYVGHHSPLHF. DNA for the CDR3: TGTGCCAGCAGTTACGTGGGCCATCATTCACCCCTCCACTTT. V usage is TRBV6-2 or TRBV6-3 and J usage is TRBJ1-6; no firm D call. CDR3 length: 14 residues. Trimming pared 2 bases from V and 8 bases from J, leaving 10 bases between. CDR1 and CDR2 from the germline V gene are MNHEY and SVGEGT.

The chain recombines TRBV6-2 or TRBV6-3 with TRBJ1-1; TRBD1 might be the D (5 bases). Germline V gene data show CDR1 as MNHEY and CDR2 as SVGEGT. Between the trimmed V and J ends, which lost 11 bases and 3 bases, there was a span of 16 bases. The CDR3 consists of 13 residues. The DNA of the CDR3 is TGTGCCTCCTCAAGGGGACTTTACACTGAAGCTTTCTTT. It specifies CASSRGLYTEAFF.

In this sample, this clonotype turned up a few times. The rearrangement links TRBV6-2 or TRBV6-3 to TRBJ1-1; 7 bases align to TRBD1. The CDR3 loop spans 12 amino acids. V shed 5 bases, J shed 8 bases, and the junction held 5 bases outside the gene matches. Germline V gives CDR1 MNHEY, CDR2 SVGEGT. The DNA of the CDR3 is TGTGCCAGCAGTCCCGCGACAGGGGAAGCTTTCTTT. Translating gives CASSPATGEAFF.